These 9 T cell receptor beta chains were all obtained from the same sample, sequenced in a study of beta chain features in type 1 diabetes. The study, taken as a whole, reports: All four CD4+ subsets of Type 1 diabetes patients contained TCRB CDR3s that were moderately but significantly shorter.

The sequenced template was cDNA made from the entire isolated RNA. Sequencing was performed with immunoSEQ multiplex PCR; in TCRdb, only in-frame clones are kept and a portion is missing. The sample consists of 600,000 to 700,000 clones, roughly an eighth of them appearing once. Their cognate antigens are unknown. The source material was naive CD4+ T cells from blood. The receptors stem from a man aged 25 to 40 with type 1 diabetes.

This clone has more than one count but fewer than ten. The gene calls are TRBV9 and TRBJ2-4; possibly TRBD2 for D (7 bases). Germline-derived CDR1 and CDR2 are SGDLS and YYNGEE. CDR3 length equals 16 residues. Trimming removed 0 bases from V and 3 bases from J, with 13 bases in between. CDR3 sequence reads: CASSVDGGLDKNIQYF. The CDR3 DNA is TGTGCCAGCAGCGTAGACGGGGGGCTGGACAAAAACATTCAGTACTTC.

This clone appeared a few times. The rearrangement uses TRBV7-2 and TRBJ2-3, with D perhaps TRBD2 (5 bases). CDR1 and CDR2 (germline): SGHTA, FQGNSA. With 5 bases removed from V and 0 bases from J, the gap between germline ends came to 12 bases. The CDR3 runs to 15 residues. DNA for the CDR3: TGTGCCAGCAGCCCAGGCGGGCCCAGCACAGATACGCAGTATTTT. It translates to CASSPGGPSTDTQYF.

This clone was observed a handful of times. This chain connects TRBV6-6 to TRBJ1-3; D remains ambiguous. The ends were cut back, 2 bases at V and 0 bases at J, with 8 bases in the middle. The germline V gene has CDR1 MNHNY and CDR2 SVGAGI (reference sequence). The CDR3 extends over 15 amino acids. CDR3 DNA: TGTGCCAGCAGTTACACAGAGATCTCTGGAAACACCATATATTTT. This translates into CASSYTEISGNTIYF.

The chain employs TRBV7-2 and TRBJ2-5, with 11 bases fitting TRBD2. CDR1 and CDR2 (germline): SGHTA, FQGNSA. The CDR3 is 18 residues long. V lost 0 bases to trimming and J lost 2 bases; unmatched junction nucleotides: 8. The CDR3 DNA reads as TGTGCCAGCAGCTTAGCCTTGACTAGCGGGGCCGCACAAGAGACCCAGTACTTC. Its protein is CASSLALTSGAAQETQYF.

The V and J genes are TRBV29-1 and TRBJ2-3; no definite D call. Germline assignment: CDR1 SQVTM and CDR2 ANQGSEA. Trimming shortened V by 8 bases and J by 2 bases, and 11 bases separated the two germline ends. The CDR3 totals 12 residues. The chain's CDR3 is CSPTDATDTQYF. CDR3 DNA: TGCAGCCCGACGGATGCCACAGATACGCAGTATTTT.

The V call is TRBV15, the J call TRBJ2-7, with unresolved D. Germline V lookup: CDR1 LNHNV, CDR2 YYDKDF (reference sequence). The CDR3 contains 14 residues. With 3 bases removed from V and 5 bases from J, the gap between germline ends came to 14 bases. CDR3 nucleotides: TGTGCCACCAGCAGGGACGGAGATACGAACGAGCAGTACTTC. Encoded protein: CATSRDGDTNEQYF.

As for this clone: The same CDR3 also results from other DNA sequences found in this sample. The chain combines TRBV30 with TRBJ2-7; D ambiguous. Germline CDR1 is GTSNPN and CDR2 is SVGIG (reference sequence). The CDR3 sequence is 12 residues long. V was pared by 3 bases and J by 0 bases, with 6 bases between. The DNA for the CDR3 is TGTGCCTGGAGCACCGGCTCCTACGAGCAGTACTTC. Translation gives CAWSTGSYEQYF.

The chain employs TRBV13 and TRBJ1-1, with D perhaps TRBD1 (6 bases). CDR3 size: 14 residues. The V and J ends lost 4 bases and 2 bases respectively, with 11 bases between them. Germline assignment: CDR1 PRHDT and CDR2 FYEKMQ (reference sequence). The CDR3 spells CASSSDSFNTEAFF. CDR3 sequence (DNA): TGTGCCAGCAGCTCGGACAGCTTTAACACTGAAGCTTTCTTT.

In its sample, this clone was seen a few times. V is TRBV7-2 and J is TRBJ2-3, with 8 bases matching TRBD2. Germline CDR1 and CDR2: SGHTA and FQGNSA. The CDR3 has 16 amino acids. Trimming took 5 bases from V and 1 from J; bases not matched to a gene: 8. The CDR3 spells CASSPRDSGGTDTQYF. The CDR3 coding sequence is TGTGCCAGCAGCCCCCGGGATAGCGGGGGCACAGATACGCAGTATTTT.